What follows is one TCR beta chain and its context. Its target is unknown. Germline CDR1 is MGHRA and CDR2 is YSYEKL. This CDR3 has 17 residues. V trimming: 0 bases; J trimming: 5 bases; junction bases outside the gene matches: 8. This record belongs to a study of CD8+ T cells in alopecia areata. General observations from the study: Resident alphabeta T-cell populations of normal skin are likewise subject to sequencing in scalp samples. Lesional tissue from the scalp (especially in alopecia totalis/universalis) showed higher clonality than normal scalp.

Cell sorting on a FACSAria was used to separate CD4+ and CD8+ T cells from the PBMCs. Following RNA extraction, reverse transcription yielded cDNA that acted as the sequencing template. Data came from immunoSEQ multiplex PCR; TCRdb stores just in-frame clones and leaves some out. The top ten hold roughly 5.3% of the sample, which has roughly 200,000 clones, just over 55% seen once. The chain links TRBV4-1 to TRBJ2-2; 8 bases match TRBD2. Material: CD8+ T cells sorted from blood. This receptor was taken from a human donor in good health. The CDR3 region is CASSQEGAGGPTGELFF. In DNA form, the CDR3 reads TGCGCCAGCAGCCAAGAGGGGGCGGGGGGCCCGACCGGGGAGCTGTTTTTT.